This TCR beta chain came from a study of blood T cell repertoires in COVID-19. Sequenced by immunoSEQ multiplex PCR; TCRdb stores in-frame clones only, minus some. This sample yields 110,000 to 150,000 clones, of which approximately 88% are seen a single time; 5.5% belongs to the top ten. The receptor's source is a man aged 40-50 years with acute COVID-19. The sequenced material came from PBMCs or T cells enriched from blood (not recorded which).

CDR3 DNA: TGTGCCAGCAGTGCACCGAGGACAGGGTATAATCAGCCCCAGCATTTT. It translates to CASSAPRTGYNQPQHF. V and J are TRBV6-1 and TRBJ1-5; 8 bases are shared with TRBD1. With 4 bases clipped from V and 4 bases from J, the junction kept 9 bases outside the gene matches. Germline values: CDR1 MNHNS, CDR2 SASEGT. The CDR3 runs 16 residues.